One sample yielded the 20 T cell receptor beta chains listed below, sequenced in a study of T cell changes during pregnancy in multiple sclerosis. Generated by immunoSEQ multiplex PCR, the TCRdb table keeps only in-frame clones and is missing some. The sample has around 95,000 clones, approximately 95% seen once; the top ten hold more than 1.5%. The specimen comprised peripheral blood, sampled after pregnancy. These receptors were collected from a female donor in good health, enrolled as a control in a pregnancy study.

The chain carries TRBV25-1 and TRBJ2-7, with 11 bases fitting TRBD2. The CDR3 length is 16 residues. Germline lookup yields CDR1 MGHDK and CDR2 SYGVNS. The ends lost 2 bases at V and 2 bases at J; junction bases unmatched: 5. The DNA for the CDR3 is TGTGCCAGCAGTGAACCCGCGACTAGCGGGACCTACGAGCAGTACTTC. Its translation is CASSEPATSGTYEQYF.

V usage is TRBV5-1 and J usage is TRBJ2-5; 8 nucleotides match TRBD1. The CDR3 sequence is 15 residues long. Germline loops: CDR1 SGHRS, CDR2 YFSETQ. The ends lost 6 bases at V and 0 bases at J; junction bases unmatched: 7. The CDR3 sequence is CASTQGQVNQETQYF. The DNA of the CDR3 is TGCGCCAGCACCCAGGGACAGGTTAACCAAGAGACCCAGTACTTC.

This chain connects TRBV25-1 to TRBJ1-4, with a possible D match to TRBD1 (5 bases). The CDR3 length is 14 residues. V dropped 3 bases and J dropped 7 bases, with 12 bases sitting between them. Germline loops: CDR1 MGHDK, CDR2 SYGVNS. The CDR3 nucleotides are TGTGCCAGCAGTGAGGGGGGAAATACTGAAAAACTGTTTTTT. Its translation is CASSEGGNTEKLFF.

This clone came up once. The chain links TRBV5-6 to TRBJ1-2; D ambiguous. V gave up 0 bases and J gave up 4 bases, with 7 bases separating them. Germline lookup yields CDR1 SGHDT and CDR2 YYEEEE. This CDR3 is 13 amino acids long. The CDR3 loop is CASSLEQIYGYTF. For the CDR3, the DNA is TGTGCCAGCAGCTTGGAACAGATCTATGGCTACACCTTC.

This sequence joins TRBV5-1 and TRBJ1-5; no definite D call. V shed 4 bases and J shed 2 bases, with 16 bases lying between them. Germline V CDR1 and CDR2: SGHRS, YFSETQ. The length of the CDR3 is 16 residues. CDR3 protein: CASSPEAGIRNQPQHF. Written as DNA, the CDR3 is TGCGCCAGCAGCCCGGAGGCGGGGATACGCAATCAGCCCCAGCATTTT. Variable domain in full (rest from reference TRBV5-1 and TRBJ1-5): KAGVTQTPRYLIKTRGQQVTLSCSPISGHRSVSWYQQTPGQGLQFLFEYFSETQRNKGNFPGRFSGRQFSNSRSEMNVSTLELGDSALYLCASSPEAGIRNQPQHFGDGTRLSIL.

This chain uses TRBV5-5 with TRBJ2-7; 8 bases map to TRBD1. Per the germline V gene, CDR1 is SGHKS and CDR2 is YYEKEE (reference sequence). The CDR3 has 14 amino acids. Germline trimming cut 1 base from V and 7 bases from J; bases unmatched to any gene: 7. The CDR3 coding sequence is TGTGCCAGCAGCTTGAACCAGGGGGCGCGAGAGCAGTACTTC. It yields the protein CASSLNQGAREQYF.

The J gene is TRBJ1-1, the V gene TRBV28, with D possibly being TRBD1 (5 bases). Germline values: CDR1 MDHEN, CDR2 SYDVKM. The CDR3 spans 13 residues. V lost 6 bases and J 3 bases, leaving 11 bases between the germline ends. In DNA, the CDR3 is TGTGCCAGCAGGACTGGGGGGGACACTGAAGCTTTCTTT. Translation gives CASRTGGDTEAFF.

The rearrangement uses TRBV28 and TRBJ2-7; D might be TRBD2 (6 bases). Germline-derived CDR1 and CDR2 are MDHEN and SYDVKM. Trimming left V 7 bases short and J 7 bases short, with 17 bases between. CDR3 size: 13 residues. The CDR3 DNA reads TGTGCCAGCACCCCAGGTAGGGCGGGGGAGCAGTACTTC. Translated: CASTPGRAGEQYF.

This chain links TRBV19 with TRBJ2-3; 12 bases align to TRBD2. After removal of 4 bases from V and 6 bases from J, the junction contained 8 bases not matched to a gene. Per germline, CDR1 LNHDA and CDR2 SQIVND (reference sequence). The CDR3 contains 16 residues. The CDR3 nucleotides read TGTGCCAGTAGTAAGAGACTAGCGGGAGAGGCGGATACGCAGTATTTT. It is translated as CASSKRLAGEADTQYF. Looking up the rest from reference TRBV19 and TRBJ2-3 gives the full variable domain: DGGITQSPKYLFRKEGQNVTLSCEQNLNHDAMYWYRQDPGQGLRLIYYSQIVNDFQKGDIAEGYSVSREKKESFPLTVTSAQKNPTAFYLCASSKRLAGEADTQYFGPGTRLTVL.

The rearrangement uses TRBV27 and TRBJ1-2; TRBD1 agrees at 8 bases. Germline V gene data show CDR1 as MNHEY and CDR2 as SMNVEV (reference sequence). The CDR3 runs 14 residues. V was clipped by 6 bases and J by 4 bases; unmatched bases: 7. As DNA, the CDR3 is TGTGCCAGCAGCACGGACAGGGCTGGCTATGGCTACACCTTC. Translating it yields CASSTDRAGYGYTF.

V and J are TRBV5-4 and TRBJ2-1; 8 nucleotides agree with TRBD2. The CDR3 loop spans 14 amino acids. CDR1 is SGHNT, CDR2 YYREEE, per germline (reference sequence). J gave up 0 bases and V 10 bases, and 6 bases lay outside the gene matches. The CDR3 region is CAGTSLGSYNEQFF. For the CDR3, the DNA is TGTGCCGGGACTAGTTTGGGCTCCTACAATGAGCAGTTCTTC.

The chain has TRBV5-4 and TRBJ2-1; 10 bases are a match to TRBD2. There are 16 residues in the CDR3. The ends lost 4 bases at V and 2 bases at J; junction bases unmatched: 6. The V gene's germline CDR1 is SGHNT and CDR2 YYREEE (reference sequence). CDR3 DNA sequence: TGTGCCAGCAGCCTTCCGGGACTAGCGACCTACAATGAGCAGTTCTTC. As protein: CASSLPGLATYNEQFF.

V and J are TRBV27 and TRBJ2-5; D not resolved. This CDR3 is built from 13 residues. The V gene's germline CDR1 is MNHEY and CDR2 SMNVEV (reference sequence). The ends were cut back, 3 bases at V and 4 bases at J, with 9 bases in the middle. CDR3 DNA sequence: TGTGCCAGCAGTTTCTCTGTACTAGAGACCCAGTACTTC. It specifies CASSFSVLETQYF.

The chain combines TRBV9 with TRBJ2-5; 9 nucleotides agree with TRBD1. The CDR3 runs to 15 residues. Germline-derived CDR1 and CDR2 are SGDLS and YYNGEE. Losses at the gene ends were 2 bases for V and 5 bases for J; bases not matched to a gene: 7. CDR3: CASSVNTGTGETQYF. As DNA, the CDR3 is TGTGCCAGCAGCGTTAATACCGGGACAGGGGAGACCCAGTACTTC.

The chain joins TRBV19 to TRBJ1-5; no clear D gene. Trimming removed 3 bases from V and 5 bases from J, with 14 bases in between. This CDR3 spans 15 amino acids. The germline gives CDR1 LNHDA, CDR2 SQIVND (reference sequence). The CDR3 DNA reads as TGTGCCAGTAGTATCAGGATGGGCAGTGATCAGCCCCAGCATTTT. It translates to CASSIRMGSDQPQHF.

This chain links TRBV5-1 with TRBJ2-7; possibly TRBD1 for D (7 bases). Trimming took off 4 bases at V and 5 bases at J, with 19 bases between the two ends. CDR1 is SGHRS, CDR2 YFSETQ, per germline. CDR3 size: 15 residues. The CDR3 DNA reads TGCGCCAGCAGCACGGGACAGCCCGGGGGCGACGAGCAGTACTTC. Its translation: CASSTGQPGGDEQYF.

The CDR3 DNA sequence: TGTGCCAGTAATCCTGGACAGGGTGCGAAGGGGACCGGGGAGCTGTTTTTT. Translation gives CASNPGQGAKGTGELFF. The rearrangement links TRBV19 to TRBJ2-2, with TRBD1 matching over 8 bases. Trimming removed 7 bases from V and 5 bases from J; junction bases left unmatched: 15. The CDR3 runs to 17 residues. CDR1 and CDR2 from the germline V gene are LNHDA and SQIVND (reference sequence). The full variable domain, its missing parts supplied by reference TRBV19 and TRBJ2-2, is DGGITQSPKYLFRKEGQNVTLSCEQNLNHDAMYWYRQDPGQGLRLIYYSQIVNDFQKGDIAEGYSVSREKKESFPLTVTSAQKNPTAFYLCASNPGQGAKGTGELFFGEGSRLTVL.

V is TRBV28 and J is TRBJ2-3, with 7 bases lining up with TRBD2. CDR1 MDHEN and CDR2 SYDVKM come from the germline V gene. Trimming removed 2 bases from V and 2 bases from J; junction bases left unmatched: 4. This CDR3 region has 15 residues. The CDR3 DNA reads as TGTGCCAGCAGTTTAGGAGCGGGAATCACAGATACGCAGTATTTT. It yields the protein CASSLGAGITDTQYF.

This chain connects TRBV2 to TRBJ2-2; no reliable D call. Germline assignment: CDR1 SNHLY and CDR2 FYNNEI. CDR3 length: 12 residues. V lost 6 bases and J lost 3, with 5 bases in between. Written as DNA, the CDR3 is TGTGCCAGCAGCCGTCACACCGGGGAGCTGTTTTTT. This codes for CASSRHTGELFF.

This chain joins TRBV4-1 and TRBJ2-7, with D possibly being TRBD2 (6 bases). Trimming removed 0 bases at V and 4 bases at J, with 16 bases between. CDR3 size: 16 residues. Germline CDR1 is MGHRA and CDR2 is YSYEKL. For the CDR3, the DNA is TGCGCCAGCAGCCAAGAGTGGGGGTCCGCGGGGTACGAGCAGTACTTC. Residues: CASSQEWGSAGYEQYF.